The text below deals with one T cell receptor (beta chain). This specimen belongs to a study of blood T cell repertoires in COVID-19. The wider study: From the United States, Italy and Spain came samples of acute and convalescent COVID-19. T cells, B-cell-depleted T cells, or PBMCs provided the cDNA or gDNA that served as material.

In germline, CDR1 is LGHNA, CDR2 YSLEER. The length of the CDR3 is 16 residues. V lost 2 bases to trimming and J lost 7 bases, with 21 bases between them. The table came from immunoSEQ multiplex PCR; TCRdb's copy has only in-frame clones and leaves some out. The sample records fewer than 250,000 clones, about four fifths being singletons. The sample taken for sequencing was peripheral blood. The V call is TRBV4-3, the J call TRBJ2-7; TRBD2 is a possible D gene (6 bases). This clonotype was obtained from a woman in her thirties or forties with acute or convalescent COVID-19. The CDR3 DNA follows: TGCGCCAGCAGCCAAAAGTTTCTAGGAGGGCCGGGGGAGCAGTACTTC. This codes for CASSQKFLGGPGEQYF.